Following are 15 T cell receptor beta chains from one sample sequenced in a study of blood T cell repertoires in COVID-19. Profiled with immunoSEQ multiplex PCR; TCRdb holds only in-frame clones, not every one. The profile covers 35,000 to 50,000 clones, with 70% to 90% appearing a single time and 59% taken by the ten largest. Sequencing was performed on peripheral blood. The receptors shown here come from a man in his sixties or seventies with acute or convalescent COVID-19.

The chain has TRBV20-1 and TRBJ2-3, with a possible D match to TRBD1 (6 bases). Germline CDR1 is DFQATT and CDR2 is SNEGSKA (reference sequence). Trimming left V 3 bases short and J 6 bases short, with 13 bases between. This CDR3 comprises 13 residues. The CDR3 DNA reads TGCAGTGCTAGTCTTACAGGGATGGATACGCAGTATTTT. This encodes CSASLTGMDTQYF.

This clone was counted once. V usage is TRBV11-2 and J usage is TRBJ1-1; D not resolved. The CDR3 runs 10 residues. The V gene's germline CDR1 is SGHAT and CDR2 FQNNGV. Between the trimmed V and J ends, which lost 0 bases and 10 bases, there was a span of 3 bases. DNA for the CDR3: TGTGCCAGCAGCTTAGATCTAGCTTTCTTT. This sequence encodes CASSLDLAFF.

CDR3 sequence reads: CASSRRPQGARTGELFF. Here the CDR3 DNA reads TGCGCCAGCAGCCGCAGGCCTCAGGGGGCGCGAACCGGGGAGCTGTTTTTT. The chain carries TRBV4-3 and TRBJ2-2; 8 bases line up with TRBD1. V was clipped by 4 bases and J by 5 bases; unmatched bases: 12. The CDR3 is made up of 17 amino acids. CDR1 and CDR2 (germline): LGHNA, YSLEER.

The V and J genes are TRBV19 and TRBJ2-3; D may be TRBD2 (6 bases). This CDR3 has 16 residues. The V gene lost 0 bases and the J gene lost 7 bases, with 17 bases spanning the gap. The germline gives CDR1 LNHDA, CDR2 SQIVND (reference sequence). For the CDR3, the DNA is TGTGCCAGTAGTATAGAACGCGGGGCCCCCTTTAATACGCAGTATTTT. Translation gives CASSIERGAPFNTQYF.

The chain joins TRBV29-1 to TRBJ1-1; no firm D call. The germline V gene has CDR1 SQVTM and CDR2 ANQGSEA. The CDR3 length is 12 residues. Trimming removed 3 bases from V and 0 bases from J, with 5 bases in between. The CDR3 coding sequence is TGCAGCGTTGATGTAGTGAACACTGAAGCTTTCTTT. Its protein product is CSVDVVNTEAFF.

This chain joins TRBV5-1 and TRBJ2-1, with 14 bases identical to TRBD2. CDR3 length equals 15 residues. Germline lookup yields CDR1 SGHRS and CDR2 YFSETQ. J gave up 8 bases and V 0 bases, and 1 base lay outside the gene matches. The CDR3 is CASSLGLAGGDEQFF. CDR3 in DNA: TGCGCCAGCAGCTTGGGACTAGCGGGAGGGGATGAGCAGTTCTTC.

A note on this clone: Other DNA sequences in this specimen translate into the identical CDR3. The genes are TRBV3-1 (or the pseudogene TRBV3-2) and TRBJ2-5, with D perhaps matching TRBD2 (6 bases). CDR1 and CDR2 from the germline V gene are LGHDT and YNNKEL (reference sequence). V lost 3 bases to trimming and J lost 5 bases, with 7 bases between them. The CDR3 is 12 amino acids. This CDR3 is CASSQGGETQYF. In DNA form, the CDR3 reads TGTGCCAGCAGCCAGGGAGGTGAGACCCAGTACTTC.

The CDR3 DNA reads as TGCAGTGCTACGCAGACTGCCGGCTACACCTTC. Protein product: CSATQTAGYTF. The rearrangement joins TRBV20-1 to TRBJ1-2; no clear D gene. The CDR3 is 11 amino acids. Per the germline V gene, CDR1 is DFQATT and CDR2 is SNEGSKA (reference sequence). The V gene lost 4 bases and the J gene lost 8 bases, with 11 bases spanning the gap.

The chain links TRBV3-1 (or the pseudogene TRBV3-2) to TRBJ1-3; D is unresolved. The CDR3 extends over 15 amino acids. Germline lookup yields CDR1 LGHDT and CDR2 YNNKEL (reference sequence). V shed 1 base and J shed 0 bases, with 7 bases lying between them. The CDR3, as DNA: TGTGCCAGCAGCCAAGTTCAGAACTCTGGAAACACCATATATTTT. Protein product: CASSQVQNSGNTIYF.

The CDR3 is CASSRTVKSSLGTEAFF. Written as DNA, the CDR3 is TGTGCCAGCAGCCGGACAGTCAAATCCTCCTTGGGCACTGAAGCTTTCTTT. The rearrangement links TRBV5-6 to TRBJ1-1, with TRBD1 as a possible D gene (6 bases). Trimming removed 4 bases from V and 4 bases from J, with 23 bases in between. The germline gives CDR1 SGHDT, CDR2 YYEEEE. The CDR3 is made up of 17 amino acids. The variable domain in full, with the rest retrieved from reference TRBV5-6 and TRBJ1-1, is DAGVTQSPTHLIKTRGQQVTLRCSPKSGHDTVSWYQQALGQGPQFIFQYYEEEERQRGNFPDRFSGHQFPNYSSELNVNALLLGDSALYLCASSRTVKSSLGTEAFFGQGTRLTVV.

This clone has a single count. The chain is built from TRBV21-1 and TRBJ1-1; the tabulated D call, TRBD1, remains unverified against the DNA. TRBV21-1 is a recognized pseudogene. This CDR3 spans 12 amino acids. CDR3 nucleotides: TGTGCCAGCAGCAAAGTAACAGATGAAGCTTTCTTT. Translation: CASSKVTDEAFF.

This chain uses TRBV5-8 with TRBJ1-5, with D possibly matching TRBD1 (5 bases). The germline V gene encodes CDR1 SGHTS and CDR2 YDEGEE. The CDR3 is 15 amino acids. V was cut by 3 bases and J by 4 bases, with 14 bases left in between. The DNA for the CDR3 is TGTGCCAGCAGCTGGTCGGGGGACCAGAATCAGCCCCAGCATTTT. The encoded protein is CASSWSGDQNQPQHF.

CDR3 in DNA: TGTGCCAGCGAAGACAGGGGAAGGCATCAGCCCCAGCATTTT. It yields the protein CASEDRGRHQPQHF. The chain has TRBV6-5 and TRBJ1-5; 8 nucleotides line up with TRBD1. The CDR3 sequence is 14 residues long. Germline lookup yields CDR1 MNHEY and CDR2 SVGAGI. The V segment lost 8 bases and the J segment 5 bases; nucleotides outside the gene matches: 8.

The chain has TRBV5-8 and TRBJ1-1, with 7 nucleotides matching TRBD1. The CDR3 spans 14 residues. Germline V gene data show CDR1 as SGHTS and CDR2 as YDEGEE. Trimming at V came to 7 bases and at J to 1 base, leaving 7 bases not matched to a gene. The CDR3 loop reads CASSSRDRNTEAFF. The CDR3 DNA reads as TGTGCCAGCTCCTCCCGGGACAGGAACACTGAAGCTTTCTTT.

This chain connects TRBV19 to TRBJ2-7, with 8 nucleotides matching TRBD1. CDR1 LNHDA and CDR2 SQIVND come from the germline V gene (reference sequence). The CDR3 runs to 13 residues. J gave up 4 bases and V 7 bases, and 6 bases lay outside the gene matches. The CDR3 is CASNPGGQYEQYF. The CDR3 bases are TGTGCCAGTAACCCAGGGGGCCAGTACGAGCAGTACTTC. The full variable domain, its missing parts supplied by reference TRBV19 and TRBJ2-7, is DGGITQSPKYLFRKEGQNVTLSCEQNLNHDAMYWYRQDPGQGLRLIYYSQIVNDFQKGDIAEGYSVSREKKESFPLTVTSAQKNPTAFYLCASNPGGQYEQYFGPGTRLTVT.